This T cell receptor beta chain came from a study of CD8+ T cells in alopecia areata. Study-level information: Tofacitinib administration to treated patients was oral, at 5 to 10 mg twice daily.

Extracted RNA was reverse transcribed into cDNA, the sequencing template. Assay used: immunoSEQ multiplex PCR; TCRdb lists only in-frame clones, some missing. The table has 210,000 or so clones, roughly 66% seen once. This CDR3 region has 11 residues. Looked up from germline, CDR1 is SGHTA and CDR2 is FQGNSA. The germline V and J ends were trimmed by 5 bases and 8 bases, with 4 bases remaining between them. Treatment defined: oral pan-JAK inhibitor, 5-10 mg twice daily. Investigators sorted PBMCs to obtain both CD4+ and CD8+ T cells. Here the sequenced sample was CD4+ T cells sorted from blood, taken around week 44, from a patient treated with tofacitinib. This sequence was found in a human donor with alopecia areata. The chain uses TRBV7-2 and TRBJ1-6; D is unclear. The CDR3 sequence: CASSGDSPLHF. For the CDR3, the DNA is TGTGCCAGCAGCGGAGATTCACCCCTCCACTTT.